This is a list of T cell receptor beta chains from one sample in a study of read filtering for tumor transcriptome and immune sequencing. TCRdb recomputed calls from the reads with MiXCR, one row per CDR3 protein. The sample lists roughly 59,000 distinct CDR3 sequences, around 19% occurring once. The sample comprised a population of CD138-negative cells sorted from bone marrow. The receptor set was obtained from a donor at least 40 years old with multiple myeloma. Both conserved end residues are part of each CDR3. A D gene is named only where the DNA matches it firmly. For some rows the clone size is stated as once, few or many, or as a class when expanded; others skip it.

v_call	j_call	clone_size	d_call	cdr3_aa	cdr3_nt
TRBV10-2	TRBJ2-7	many	.	CASSVAGHYEQYF	TGCGCCAGCAGTGTGGCAGGGCACTACGAGCAGTACTTC
TRBV28	TRBJ1-5	few	TRBD1	CASTGRGNQPQHF	TGTGCCAGCACCGGCAGGGGGAATCAGCCCCAGCATTTT
TRBV19	TRBJ2-3	many	TRBD2	CASSIGTSGNADTQYF	TGTGCCAGTAGTATTGGGACTAGCGGGAACGCAGATACGCAGTATTTT
TRBV28	TRBJ2-3	many	TRBD2	CASSTVLAGGFKGTDTQYF	TGTGCCAGCAGTACTGTACTAGCGGGAGGGTTCAAGGGGACAGATACGCAGTATTTT
TRBV12-3/TRBV12-4	TRBJ2-5	few	.	CASSSSQETQYF	TGTGCCAGCAGTTCCTCCCAAGAGACCCAGTACTTC
TRBV19	TRBJ2-1	many	.	CASSIGRTSYNEQFF	TGTGCCAGTAGTATAGGGCGCACGTCCTACAATGAGCAGTTCTTC
TRBV6-2/TRBV6-3	TRBJ2-7	few	.	CASTQRTSSYEQYF	TGTGCCAGCACCCAAAGGACTTCCTCCTACGAGCAGTACTTC
TRBV4-1	TRBJ2-7	many	.	CASSQEISAGYEQYF	TGCGCCAGCAGCCAAGAGATCTCTGCGGGCTACGAGCAGTACTTC
TRBV18	TRBJ1-5	many	.	CASSPVNQPQHF	TGTGCCAGCTCACCGGTTAATCAGCCCCAGCATTTT
TRBV2	TRBJ1-4	many	.	CASNQATTNEKLFF	TGTGCCAGCAACCAGGCTACAACTAATGAAAAACTGTTTTTT
TRBV28	TRBJ2-7	many	TRBD2	CASRFPLAGGWNEQYF	TGTGCCAGCAGATTTCCCTTGGCGGGAGGTTGGAACGAGCAGTACTTC
TRBV7-6	TRBJ1-1	many	.	CASSQAGGNTEAFF	TGTGCCAGCAGCCAGGCGGGGGGAAACACTGAAGCTTTCTTT
TRBV5-1	TRBJ1-4	many	TRBD1	CASSLEVTGVKLFF	TGCGCCAGCAGCTTGGAAGTTACAGGGGTAAAACTGTTTTTT
TRBV4-1	TRBJ2-7	few	TRBD2	CASSQDVRLAGFRAYEQYF	TGCGCCAGCAGCCAAGATGTTAGGCTAGCGGGTTTTCGGGCCTACGAGCAGTACTTC
TRBV19	TRBJ1-1	.	.	CASRSLGQTNTEAFF	TGTGCCAGTAGATCGCTGGGGCAAACGAACACTGAAGCTTTCTTT
TRBV30	TRBJ1-1	many	.	CAWSGLLGGNTEAFF	TGTGCCTGGAGCGGACTTTTAGGAGGGAACACTGAAGCTTTCTTT
TRBV7-2	TRBJ2-7	.	TRBD1	CASSPPGQGAYEQYF	TGTGCCAGCAGCCCGCCGGGACAGGGGGCCTACGAGCAGTACTTC
TRBV5-6	TRBJ1-2	.	.	CASSPLDPGIYGYTF	TGTGCCAGCAGCCCGTTGGACCCAGGGATCTATGGCTACACCTTC
TRBV4-2	TRBJ1-1	many	.	CASSQGVQGDTEAFF	TGTGCCAGCAGCCAGGGCGTACAGGGCGATACTGAAGCTTTCTTT
TRBV2	TRBJ2-1	many	.	CASSDQGRYNEQFF	TGTGCCAGCAGTGATCAGGGGCGATACAATGAGCAGTTCTTC
TRBV5-1	TRBJ1-2	few	TRBD1	CASSGGQGIGNYGYTF	TGCGCCAGCAGCGGGGGACAGGGGATAGGAAACTATGGCTACACCTTC
TRBV24-1	TRBJ2-2	many	TRBD2	CATSELAGDNTGELFF	TGTGCCACCAGTGAACTAGCGGGAGACAACACCGGGGAGCTGTTTTTT
TRBV20-1	TRBJ2-1	.	TRBD2	CSARVAGGPYNEQFF	TGCAGTGCTAGAGTAGCGGGAGGGCCCTACAATGAGCAGTTCTTC
TRBV18	TRBJ2-3	few	.	CASSPRRREWTDTQYF	TGTGCCAGCTCACCACGGCGTCGAGAGTGGACAGATACGCAGTATTTT
TRBV7-6	TRBJ2-5	many	.	CASSPGETQYF	TGTGCCAGCAGCCCAGGAGAGACCCAGTACTTC
TRBV5-8	TRBJ2-5	.	TRBD2	CASTIAGEYQETQYF	TGTGCCAGCACCATTGCGGGGGAGTACCAAGAGACCCAGTACTTC
TRBV20-1	TRBJ2-7	many	.	CSARDAQSYEQYF	TGCAGTGCTAGAGATGCACAGTCCTACGAGCAGTACTTC
TRBV28	TRBJ2-2	many	.	CASSGGGSLSGELFF	TGTGCCAGCAGTGGGGGCGGGAGCTTATCCGGGGAGCTGTTTTTT
TRBV7-9	TRBJ1-1	many	TRBD1	CASSSGTGRSGTEAFF	TGTGCCAGCAGCTCGGGGACAGGGAGGTCGGGCACTGAAGCTTTCTTT
TRBV29-1	TRBJ2-3	many	.	CSVQTGGTDTQYF	TGCAGCGTTCAAACAGGAGGCACAGATACGCAGTATTTT
TRBV13	TRBJ2-7	many	.	CASSLVARGTTSLIKAYEQYF	TGTGCCAGCAGCTTAGTTGCCAGGGGAACCACTAGTCTCATCAAAGCCTACGAGCAGTACTTC
TRBV30	TRBJ2-7	many	TRBD1	CAWVRSDRGSYEQYF	TGTGCCTGGGTTCGCTCGGACAGGGGGTCCTACGAGCAGTACTTC
TRBV7-9	TRBJ1-5	many	.	CASRLDGINQPQHF	TGTGCCAGCAGACTCGACGGTATCAATCAGCCCCAGCATTTT
TRBV18	TRBJ1-1	many	.	CASSPAGHRNTEAFF	TGTGCCAGCTCACCAGCGGGACACCGGAACACTGAAGCTTTCTTT
TRBV10-3	TRBJ2-7	many	TRBD1	CAISETGTGPGEQYF	TGTGCCATCAGTGAGACCGGGACAGGGCCGGGGGAGCAGTACTTC
TRBV29-1	TRBJ2-5	many	.	CSEWTEETQYF	TGCAGCGAATGGACGGAAGAGACCCAGTACTTC
TRBV6-1	TRBJ1-1	few	.	CASSDPGMNTEAFF	TGTGCCAGCAGTGATCCTGGCATGAACACTGAAGCTTTCTTT
TRBV29-1	TRBJ2-1	.	.	CSVGHNEQFF	TGCAGCGTTGGGCACAATGAGCAGTTCTTC
TRBV27	TRBJ2-1	.	TRBD1	CASSSGTAYNRQFF	TGTGCCAGCAGCAGTGGGACAGCCTACAATAGGCAGTTCTTC
TRBV7-9	TRBJ1-6	many	TRBD1	CASSLYQGALGPPLHF	TGTGCCAGCAGCTTATATCAGGGGGCCCTTGGGCCACCCCTCCACTTT
TRBV5-1	TRBJ2-3	.	.	CASSLGTGSPDTQYF	TGCGCCAGCAGCTTGGGAACAGGGTCCCCAGATACGCAGTATTTT
TRBV7-3	TRBJ2-3	many	.	CASSPIRTDTQYF	TGTGCCAGCAGCCCAATTAGAACAGATACGCAGTATTTT
TRBV3-1	TRBJ2-3	many	.	CASSQASEFWDTQYF	TGTGCCAGCAGCCAAGCCTCGGAATTCTGGGATACGCAGTATTTT
TRBV6-1	TRBJ1-5	many	TRBD1	CASSSSTGGGNQPQHF	TGTGCCAGCAGTAGCTCGACAGGGGGCGGCAATCAGCCCCAGCATTTT
TRBV7-9	TRBJ2-3	many	TRBD2	CASSLAGVSGASTDTQYF	TGTGCCAGCAGCTTAGCGGGTGTCAGCGGGGCTAGCACAGATACGCAGTATTTT
TRBV7-8	TRBJ2-7	few	TRBD1	CASSRGTGGNEQYF	TGTGCCAGCAGCCGGGGGACAGGGGGAAACGAGCAGTACTTC
TRBV11-2	TRBJ2-3	many	.	CASSFSWLARTDTQYF	TGTGCCAGCAGCTTCTCATGGCTAGCCCGCACAGATACGCAGTATTTT
TRBV14	TRBJ2-3	many	TRBD2	CASSPYFGSGRADTQYF	TGTGCCAGCAGCCCATACTTCGGTAGCGGGAGGGCAGATACGCAGTATTTT
TRBV6-2/TRBV6-3	TRBJ2-7	many	TRBD1	CASRQKGTGTYEQYF	TGTGCCAGCAGACAAAAGGGGACAGGGACCTACGAGCAGTACTTC
TRBV20-1	TRBJ2-5	many	.	CSARFDGERETQYF	TGCAGTGCTAGATTCGATGGAGAGAGGGAGACCCAGTACTTC
TRBV7-9	TRBJ1-1	few	.	CASSHGPVDTEAFF	TGTGCCAGCAGCCATGGACCGGTCGACACTGAAGCTTTCTTT
TRBV7-9	TRBJ2-5	many	.	CASSLERQTQYF	TGTGCCAGCAGCTTAGAGCGGCAGACCCAGTACTTC
TRBV20-1	TRBJ2-5	.	.	CSAGGDGGRQTQYF	TGCAGTGCTGGAGGGGATGGGGGGCGGCAGACCCAGTACTTC
TRBV19	TRBJ1-1	few	.	CASRPQRSLWGVNTEAFF	TGTGCCAGTAGGCCCCAGCGGTCTTTGTGGGGAGTGAACACTGAAGCTTTCTTT